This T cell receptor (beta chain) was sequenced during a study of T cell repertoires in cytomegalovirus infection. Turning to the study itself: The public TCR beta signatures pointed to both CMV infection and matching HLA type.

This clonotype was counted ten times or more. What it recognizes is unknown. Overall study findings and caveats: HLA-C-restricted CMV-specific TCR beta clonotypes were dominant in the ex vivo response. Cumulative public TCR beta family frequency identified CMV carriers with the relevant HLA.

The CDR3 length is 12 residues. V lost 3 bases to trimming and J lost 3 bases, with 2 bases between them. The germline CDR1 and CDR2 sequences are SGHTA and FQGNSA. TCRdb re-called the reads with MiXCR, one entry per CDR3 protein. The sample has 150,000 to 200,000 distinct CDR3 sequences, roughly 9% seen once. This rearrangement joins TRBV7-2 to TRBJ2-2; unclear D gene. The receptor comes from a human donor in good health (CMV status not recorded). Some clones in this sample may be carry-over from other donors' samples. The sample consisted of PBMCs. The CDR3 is CASSFYTGELFF. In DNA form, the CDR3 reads TGTGCCAGCAGCTTTTACACCGGGGAGCTGTTTTTT.